This T cell receptor (beta chain) comes out of a study of cytomegalovirus exposure and HLA in healthy donors. 13 Jbeta primers and 60 Vbeta primers were used for the PCR. Libraries were prepared by immunoSEQ multiplex PCR; TCRdb keeps only in-frame clonotypes and omits some of them. The table records over 150,000 clones, 77% of them present only once. On this clone: One junction end disagrees with the germline gene, perhaps due to a read error.

The CDR3 is 13 amino acids. Per germline, CDR1 SGHRS and CDR2 YFSETQ. The sample taken for sequencing was PBMCs. The clonotype originates from a woman between 55 and 75 years old in good health and CMV-seropositive. The gene calls are TRBV5-1 and TRBJ2-3; TRBD1 agrees at 7 bases. The CDR3 protein is CASTGQAGDTQYF. The DNA of the CDR3 is TGTGCCAGCACTGGACAGGCGGGAGATACGCAGTATTTT.